The 2 T cell receptor beta chains in this list originate from one sample, sequenced in a study of regulatory T cells in long-lasting Graves disease. Time point meaning: newly diagnosed GD, antithyroid drugs for less than 3 months. From PBMCs, RNA was extracted and then used to make the TCR library. Investigators prepared the TCR beta libraries by applying iRepertoire HTBI primers and Arm-PCR of CDR3 regions. In TCRdb, the multiplex PCR reads were re-called with MiXCR into one record per CDR3 protein. The table records some 450,000 distinct CDR3 sequences, approximately 16% of them present only once. This sample also appeared in a second study, on T cells in Graves' hyperthyroidism and ophthalmopathy.

The specimen comprised peripheral blood mononuclear cells (PBMCs), sampled at new diagnosis, from a patient treated with antithyroid drugs. These TCRs come from a woman aged 30 to 39 with Graves disease.

This clonotype was observed at least ten times. The J gene is TRBJ2-7, the V gene TRBV27; possible D gene TRBD1, 5 bases. V lost 8 bases to trimming and J lost 4 bases, with 12 bases between them. The CDR3 runs to 12 residues. The germline gives CDR1 MNHEY, CDR2 SMNVEV (reference sequence). The CDR3 bases are TGTGCCAGCCACGACAGATTTTACGAGCAGTACTTC. Translation gives CASHDRFYEQYF.

V and J are TRBV10-3 and TRBJ1-1; D gene unclear. Per germline, CDR1 ENHRY and CDR2 SYGVKD. The CDR3 totals 14 residues. V lost 3 bases and J 1 base, leaving 9 bases between the germline ends. DNA for the CDR3: TGTGCCATCAGTGATCGGGTTCCGAACACTGAAGCTTTCTTT. It encodes CAISDRVPNTEAFF.